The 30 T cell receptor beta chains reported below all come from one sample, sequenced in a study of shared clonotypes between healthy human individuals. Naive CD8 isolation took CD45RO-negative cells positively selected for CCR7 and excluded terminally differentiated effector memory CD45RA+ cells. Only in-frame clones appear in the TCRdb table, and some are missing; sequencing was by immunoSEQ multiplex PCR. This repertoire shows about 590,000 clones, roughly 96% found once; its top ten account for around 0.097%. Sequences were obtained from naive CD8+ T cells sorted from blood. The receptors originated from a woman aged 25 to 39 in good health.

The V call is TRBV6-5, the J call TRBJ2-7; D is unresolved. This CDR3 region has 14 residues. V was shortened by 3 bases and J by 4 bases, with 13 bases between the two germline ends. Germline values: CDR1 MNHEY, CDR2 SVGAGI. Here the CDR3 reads CASSYAPLAYEQYF. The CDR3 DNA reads TGTGCCAGCAGTTATGCACCCCTCGCGTACGAGCAGTACTTC.

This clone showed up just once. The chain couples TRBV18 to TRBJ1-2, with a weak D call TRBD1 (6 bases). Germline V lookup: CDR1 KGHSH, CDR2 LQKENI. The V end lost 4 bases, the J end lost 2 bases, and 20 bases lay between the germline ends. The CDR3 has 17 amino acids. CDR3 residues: CASSLIAGDTTNYGYTF. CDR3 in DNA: TGTGCCAGCTCACTCATCGCAGGGGATACCACGAACTATGGCTACACCTTC.

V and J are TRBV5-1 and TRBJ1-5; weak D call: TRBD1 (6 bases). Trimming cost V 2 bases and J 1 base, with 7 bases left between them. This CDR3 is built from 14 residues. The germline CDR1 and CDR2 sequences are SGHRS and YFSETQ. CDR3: CASSLGTSNQPQHF. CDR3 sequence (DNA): TGCGCCAGCAGCTTAGGGACAAGCAATCAGCCCCAGCATTTT.

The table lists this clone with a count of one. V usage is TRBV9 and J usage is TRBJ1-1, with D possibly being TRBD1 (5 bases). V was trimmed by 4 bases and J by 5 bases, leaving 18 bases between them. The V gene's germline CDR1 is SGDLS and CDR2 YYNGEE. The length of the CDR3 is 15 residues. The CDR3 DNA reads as TGTGCCAGCAGCCCACAGGAGGGTATAAGGACTGAAGCTTTCTTT. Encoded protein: CASSPQEGIRTEAFF.

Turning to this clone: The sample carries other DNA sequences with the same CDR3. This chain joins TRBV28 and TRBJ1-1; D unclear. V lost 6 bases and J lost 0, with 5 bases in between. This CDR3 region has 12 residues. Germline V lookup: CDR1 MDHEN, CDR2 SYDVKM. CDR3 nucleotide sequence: TGTGCCAGCAGAACGATGAACACTGAAGCTTTCTTT. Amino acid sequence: CASRTMNTEAFF.

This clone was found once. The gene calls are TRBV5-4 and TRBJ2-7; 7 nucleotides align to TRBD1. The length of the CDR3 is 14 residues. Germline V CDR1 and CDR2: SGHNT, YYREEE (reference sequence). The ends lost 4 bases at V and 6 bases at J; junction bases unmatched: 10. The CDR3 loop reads CASSLGTAHTEQYF. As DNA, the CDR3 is TGTGCCAGCAGCCTAGGGACAGCCCACACCGAGCAGTACTTC.

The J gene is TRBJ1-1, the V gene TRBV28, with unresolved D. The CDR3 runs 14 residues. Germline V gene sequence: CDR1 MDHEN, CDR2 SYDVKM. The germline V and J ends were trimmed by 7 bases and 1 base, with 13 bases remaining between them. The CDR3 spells CASTLMVSNTEAFF. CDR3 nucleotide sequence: TGTGCCAGCACTCTCATGGTATCGAACACTGAAGCTTTCTTT.

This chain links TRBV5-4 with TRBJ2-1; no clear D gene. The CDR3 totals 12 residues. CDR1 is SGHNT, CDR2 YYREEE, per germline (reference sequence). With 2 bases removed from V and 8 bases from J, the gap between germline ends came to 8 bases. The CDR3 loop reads CASSFPFDEQFF. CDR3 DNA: TGTGCCAGCAGCTTCCCGTTCGATGAGCAGTTCTTC.

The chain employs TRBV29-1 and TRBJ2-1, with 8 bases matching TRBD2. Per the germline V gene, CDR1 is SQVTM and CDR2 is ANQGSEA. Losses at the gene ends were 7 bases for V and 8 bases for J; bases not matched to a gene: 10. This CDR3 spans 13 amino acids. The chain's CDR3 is CSGLDSGKDEQFF. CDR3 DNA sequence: TGCAGCGGGCTGGATAGCGGGAAGGATGAGCAGTTCTTC.

The chain's CDR3 is CASSLRGVNEKLFF. The CDR3 coding sequence is TGTGCCAGCAGCTTAAGGGGCGTCAATGAAAAACTGTTTTTT. This chain links TRBV13 with TRBJ1-4; TRBD1 might be the D (5 bases). CDR1 and CDR2 from the germline V gene are PRHDT and FYEKMQ (reference sequence). Trimming removed 2 bases from V and 5 bases from J, with 9 bases in between. The CDR3 loop spans 14 amino acids.

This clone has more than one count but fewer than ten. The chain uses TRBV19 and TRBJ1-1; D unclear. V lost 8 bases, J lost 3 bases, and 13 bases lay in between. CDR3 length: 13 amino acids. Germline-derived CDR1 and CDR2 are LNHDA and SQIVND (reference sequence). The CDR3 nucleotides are TGTGCCAGTGGCGATTATGAGGACACTGAAGCTTTCTTT. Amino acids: CASGDYEDTEAFF.

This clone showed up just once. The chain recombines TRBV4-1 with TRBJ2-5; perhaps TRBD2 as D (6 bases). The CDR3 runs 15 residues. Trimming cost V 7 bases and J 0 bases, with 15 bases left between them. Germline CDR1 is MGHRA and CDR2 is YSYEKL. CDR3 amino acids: CASTPFSGNQETQYF. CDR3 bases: TGCGCCAGCACCCCTTTTAGCGGAAACCAAGAGACCCAGTACTTC.

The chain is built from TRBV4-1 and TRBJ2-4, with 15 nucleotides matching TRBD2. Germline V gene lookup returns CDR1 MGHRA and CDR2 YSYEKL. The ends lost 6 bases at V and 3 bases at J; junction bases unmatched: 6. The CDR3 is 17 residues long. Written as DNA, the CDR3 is TGCGCCAGCAGGGGACTAGCGGGAGGACGAGGCAAAAACATTCAGTACTTC. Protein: CASRGLAGGRGKNIQYF.

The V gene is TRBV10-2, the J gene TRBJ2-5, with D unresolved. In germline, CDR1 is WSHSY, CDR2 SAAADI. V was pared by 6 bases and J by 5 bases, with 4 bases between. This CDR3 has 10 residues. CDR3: CASRGETQYF. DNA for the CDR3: TGCGCCAGCAGAGGGGAGACCCAGTACTTC.

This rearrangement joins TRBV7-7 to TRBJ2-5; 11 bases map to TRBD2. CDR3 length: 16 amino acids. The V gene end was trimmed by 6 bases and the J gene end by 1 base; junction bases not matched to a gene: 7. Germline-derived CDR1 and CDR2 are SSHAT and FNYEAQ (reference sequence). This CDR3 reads CASSPLAGAPQETQYF. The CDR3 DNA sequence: TGTGCCAGCAGTCCACTAGCGGGAGCCCCCCAAGAGACCCAGTACTTC.

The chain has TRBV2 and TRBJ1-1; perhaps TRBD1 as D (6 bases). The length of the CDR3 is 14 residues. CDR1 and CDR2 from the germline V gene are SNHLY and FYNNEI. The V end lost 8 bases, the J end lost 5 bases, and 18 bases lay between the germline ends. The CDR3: CASPTGSGKTEAFF. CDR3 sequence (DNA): TGTGCCAGCCCCACAGGGTCGGGGAAAACTGAAGCTTTCTTT.

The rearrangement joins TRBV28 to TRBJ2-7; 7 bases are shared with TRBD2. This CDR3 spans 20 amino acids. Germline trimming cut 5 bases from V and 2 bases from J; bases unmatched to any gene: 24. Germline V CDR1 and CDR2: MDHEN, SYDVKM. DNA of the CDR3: TGTGCCAGCAGTCACGGCGGGAGCCCGAACCCCACTTTTGAAACCTACGAGCAGTACTTC. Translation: CASSHGGSPNPTFETYEQYF.

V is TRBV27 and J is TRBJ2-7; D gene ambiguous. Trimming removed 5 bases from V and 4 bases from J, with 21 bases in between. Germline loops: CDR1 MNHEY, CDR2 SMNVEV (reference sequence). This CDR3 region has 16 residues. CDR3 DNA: TGTGCCAGCAGTCCCTCCTCGGGCCTCTATCATTACGAGCAGTACTTC. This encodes CASSPSSGLYHYEQYF.

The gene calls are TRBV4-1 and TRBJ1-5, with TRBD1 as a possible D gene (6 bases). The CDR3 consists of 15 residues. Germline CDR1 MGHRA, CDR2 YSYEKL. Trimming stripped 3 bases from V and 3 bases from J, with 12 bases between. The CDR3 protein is CASSQGARNNQPQHF. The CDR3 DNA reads TGCGCCAGCAGCCAGGGGGCGCGTAACAATCAGCCCCAGCATTTT.

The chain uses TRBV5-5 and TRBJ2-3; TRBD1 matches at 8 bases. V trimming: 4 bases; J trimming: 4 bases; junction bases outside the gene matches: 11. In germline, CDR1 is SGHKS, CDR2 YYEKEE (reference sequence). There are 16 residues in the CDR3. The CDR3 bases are TGTGCCAGCAGCCCAAGGACAGGGTATAGAGCAGATACGCAGTATTTT. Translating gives CASSPRTGYRADTQYF.

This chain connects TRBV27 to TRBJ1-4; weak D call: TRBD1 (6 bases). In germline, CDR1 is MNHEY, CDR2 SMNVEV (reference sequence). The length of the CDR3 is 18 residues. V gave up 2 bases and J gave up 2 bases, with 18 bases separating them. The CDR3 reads CASSLGSGGRITNEKLFF. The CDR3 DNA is TGTGCCAGCAGTTTAGGGTCGGGGGGGCGCATCACTAATGAAAAACTGTTTTTT.

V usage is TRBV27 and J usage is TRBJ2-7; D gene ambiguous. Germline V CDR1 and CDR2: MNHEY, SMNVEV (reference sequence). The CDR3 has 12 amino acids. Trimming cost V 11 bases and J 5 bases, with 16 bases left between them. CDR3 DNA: TGTGCCTGCTCTGAAGCAGTGCACGAGCAGTACTTC. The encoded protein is CACSEAVHEQYF.

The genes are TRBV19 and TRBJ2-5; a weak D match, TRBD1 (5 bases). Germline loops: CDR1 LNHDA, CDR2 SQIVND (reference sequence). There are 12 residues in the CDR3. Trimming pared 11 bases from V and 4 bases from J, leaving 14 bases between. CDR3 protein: CASGPQGETQYF. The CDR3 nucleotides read TGTGCCTCCGGCCCCCAGGGAGAGACCCAGTACTTC. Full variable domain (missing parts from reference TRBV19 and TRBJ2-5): DGGITQSPKYLFRKEGQNVTLSCEQNLNHDAMYWYRQDPGQGLRLIYYSQIVNDFQKGDIAEGYSVSREKKESFPLTVTSAQKNPTAFYLCASGPQGETQYFGPGTRLLVL.

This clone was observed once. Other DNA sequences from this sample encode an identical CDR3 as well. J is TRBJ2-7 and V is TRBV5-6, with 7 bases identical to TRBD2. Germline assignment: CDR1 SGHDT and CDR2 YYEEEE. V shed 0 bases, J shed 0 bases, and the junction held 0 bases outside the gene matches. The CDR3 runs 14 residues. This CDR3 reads CASSLGGSSYEQYF. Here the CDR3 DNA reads TGTGCCAGCAGCTTGGGCGGGAGCTCCTACGAGCAGTACTTC.

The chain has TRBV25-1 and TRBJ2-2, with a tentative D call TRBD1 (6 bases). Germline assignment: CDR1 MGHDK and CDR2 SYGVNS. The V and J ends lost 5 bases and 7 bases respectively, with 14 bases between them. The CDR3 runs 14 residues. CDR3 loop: CASSSNRVNGELFF. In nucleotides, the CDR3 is TGTGCCAGCAGTTCAAACAGGGTTAACGGGGAGCTGTTTTTT.

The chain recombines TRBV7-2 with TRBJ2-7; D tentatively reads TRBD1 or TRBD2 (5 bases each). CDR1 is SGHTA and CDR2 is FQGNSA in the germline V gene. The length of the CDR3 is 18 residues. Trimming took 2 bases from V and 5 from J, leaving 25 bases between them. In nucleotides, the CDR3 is TGTGCCAGCAGCTTATGGTTGTTTCAAGGGACCCAAAAGGACGAGCAGTACTTC. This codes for CASSLWLFQGTQKDEQYF.

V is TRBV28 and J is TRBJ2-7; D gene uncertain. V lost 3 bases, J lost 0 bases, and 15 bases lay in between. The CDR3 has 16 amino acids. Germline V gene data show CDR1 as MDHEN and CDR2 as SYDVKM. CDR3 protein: CASSFWVLPGSYEQYF. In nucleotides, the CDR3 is TGTGCCAGCAGTTTTTGGGTTTTACCGGGCTCCTACGAGCAGTACTTC.

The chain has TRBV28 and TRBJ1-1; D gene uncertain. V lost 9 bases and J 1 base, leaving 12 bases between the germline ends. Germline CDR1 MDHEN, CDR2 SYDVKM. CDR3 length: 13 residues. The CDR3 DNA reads TGTGCCAGTAAAGTATTACCGAACACTGAAGCTTTCTTT. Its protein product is CASKVLPNTEAFF.

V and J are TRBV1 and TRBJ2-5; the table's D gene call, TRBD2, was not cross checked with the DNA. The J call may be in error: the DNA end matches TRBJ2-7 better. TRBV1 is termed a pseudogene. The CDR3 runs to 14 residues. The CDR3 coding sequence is TGCACCAGCGGGGCGCGGGAGGGCTCCTACGAGCAGTACTTC. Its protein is CTSGAREGSYEQYF.

CDR3 DNA sequence: TGTGCCAGCAGCTTAGCTCTTGGTAGCGGGAGGGCCTCCGGGGAGCTGTTTTTT. Its translation is CASSLALGSGRASGELFF. The chain links TRBV7-6 to TRBJ2-2; 11 nucleotides line up with TRBD2. J lost 6 bases, V lost 0 bases, and 9 bases had no gene match. This CDR3 is 18 amino acids long. CDR1 and CDR2 (germline): SGHVS, FNYEAQ.